A single T cell receptor beta chain is shown here with its context. These data originate in a study of blood T cell repertoires in COVID-19. The participants were between about 18 and 90 years old and came from 24 US areas. Cohort 3 donors counted as recovered after two negative PCRs, clearance, or resolved symptoms. Authors' data handling: Using reference gene primer amplification, nucleated cell counts were estimated. Generated by immunoSEQ multiplex PCR, the TCRdb table keeps only in-frame clones and is missing some. The V and J calls and clone size come from that table; D and trimming were worked out from the DNA. Among a few hundred thousand clones, 85% to 90% were seen once, and the ten largest hold less than 1.5%. Trimming left V 4 bases short and J 1 base short, with 4 bases between. This CDR3 has 12 amino acids. Germline V CDR1 and CDR2: SQVTM, ANQGSEA.

Sequencing was done on a sample of PBMCs or T cells enriched from blood (not recorded which). V usage is TRBV29-1 and J usage is TRBJ2-2; D uncertain. The origin of this receptor is a woman between 18 and 30 years old who had recovered from COVID-19. Here the CDR3 reads CSVGQNTGELFF. The DNA of the CDR3 is TGCAGCGTTGGGCAGAACACCGGGGAGCTGTTTTTT.